This TCR beta chain came from a study of blood T cell repertoires in COVID-19. The CDR3 spans 15 residues. V lost 5 bases and J lost 0, with 16 bases in between. The germline gives CDR1 SQVTM, CDR2 ANQGSEA. Authors' data handling: Amplifying reference gene primers gave estimates of nucleated cell counts. Profiling relied on immunoSEQ multiplex PCR, and the TCRdb table lists in-frame clones only, not all of them. V and J calls and clone size come straight from that table; D and trimming were deduced from the DNA. This sample has under 300,000 clones, with approximately 83% found just once. Sequencing input: peripheral blood. The TCR comes from an elderly woman with acute or convalescent COVID-19. The chain is built from TRBV29-1 and TRBJ1-1; TRBD1 is a possible D gene (5 bases). The DNA of the CDR3 is TGCAGCGTTTGGGGTCAGGGATCCATGAACACTGAAGCTTTCTTT. Its translation is CSVWGQGSMNTEAFF.